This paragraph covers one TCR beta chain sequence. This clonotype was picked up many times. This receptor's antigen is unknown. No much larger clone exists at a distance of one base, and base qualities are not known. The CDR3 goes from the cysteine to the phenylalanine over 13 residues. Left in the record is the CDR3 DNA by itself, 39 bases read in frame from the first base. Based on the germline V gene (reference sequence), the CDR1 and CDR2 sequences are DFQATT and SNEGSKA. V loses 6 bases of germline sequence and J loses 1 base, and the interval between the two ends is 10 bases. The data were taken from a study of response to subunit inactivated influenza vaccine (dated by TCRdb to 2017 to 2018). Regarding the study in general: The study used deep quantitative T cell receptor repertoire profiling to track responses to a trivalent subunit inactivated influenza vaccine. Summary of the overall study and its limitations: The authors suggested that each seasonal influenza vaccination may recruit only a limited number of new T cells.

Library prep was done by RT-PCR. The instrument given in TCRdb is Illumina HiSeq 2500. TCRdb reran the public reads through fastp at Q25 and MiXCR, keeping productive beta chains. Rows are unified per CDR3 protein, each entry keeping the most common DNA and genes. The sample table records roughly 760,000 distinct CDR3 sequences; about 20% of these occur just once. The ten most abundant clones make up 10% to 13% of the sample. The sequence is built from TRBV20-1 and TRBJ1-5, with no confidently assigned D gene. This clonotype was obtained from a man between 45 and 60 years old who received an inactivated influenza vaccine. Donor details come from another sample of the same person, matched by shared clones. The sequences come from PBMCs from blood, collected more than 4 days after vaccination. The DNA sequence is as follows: TGCAGTGCAACCGGGGTGAGCAATCAGCCCCAGCATTTT. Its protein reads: CSATGVSNQPQHF.